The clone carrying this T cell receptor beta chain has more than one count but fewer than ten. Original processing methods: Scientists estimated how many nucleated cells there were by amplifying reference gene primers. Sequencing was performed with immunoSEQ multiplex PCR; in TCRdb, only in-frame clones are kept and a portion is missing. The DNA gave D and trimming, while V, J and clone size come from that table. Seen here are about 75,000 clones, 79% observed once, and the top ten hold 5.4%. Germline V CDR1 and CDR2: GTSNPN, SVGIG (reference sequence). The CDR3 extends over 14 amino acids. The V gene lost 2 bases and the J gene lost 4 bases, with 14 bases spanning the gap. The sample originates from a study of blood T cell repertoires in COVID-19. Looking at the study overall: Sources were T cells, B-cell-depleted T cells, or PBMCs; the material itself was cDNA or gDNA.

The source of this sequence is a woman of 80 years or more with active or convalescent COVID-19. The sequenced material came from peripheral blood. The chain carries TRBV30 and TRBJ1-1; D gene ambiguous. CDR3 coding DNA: TGTGCCTGGAGTTATGGCTTTGCGGGCACTGAAGCTTTCTTT. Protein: CAWSYGFAGTEAFF.